This T cell receptor (beta chain) was recovered during a study of metastatic and nonmetastatic thyroid tumors. On the study more broadly: Malignant and benign thyroid patients had repertoires compared in peripheral blood and tumor or nodule tissue. Notes on the study in general: As reported, TCR beta diversity in blood and tumor was significantly higher in malignant thyroid tumors than in benign nodules.

Thyroid surgery was preceded by no treatment in any patient. Via MiXCR, TCRdb re-called the PCR reads. Of about 22,000 clones listed, roughly 18% are singletons. CDR1 SGHTA and CDR2 FQGNSA come from the germline V gene. Trimming cost V 6 bases and J 9 bases, with 18 bases left between them. The CDR3 has 14 amino acids. Remarks on this clone: The antigen remains unidentified.

Sequencing was carried out using adjacent normal tissue. This sequence was found in a male donor with papillary thyroid cancer or a benign thyroid nodule (not recorded which). Some clones in this sample may be carry-over from other donors' samples. The chain uses TRBV7-2 and TRBJ1-5, with D unresolved. The CDR3 loop is CASSLGRGGGPQHF. CDR3 in DNA: TGTGCCAGCAGTCTTGGACGGGGAGGAGGGCCCCAGCATTTT.